This T cell receptor (beta chain) was recorded in a study of OX40 agonist ivuxolimab in advanced cancers. General notes on the study: The costimulatory receptor OX40 (CD134) was targeted by ivuxolimab, a fully human IgG2 agonistic monoclonal antibody. Intravenous ivuxolimab was administered to patients every 2 weeks at six dose levels: 0.01, 0.1, 0.3, 1.5, 3 and 10 mg/kg. Among the 50 to 55 dose-escalation patients, some 20 had hepatocellular carcinoma, around 15 melanoma, 9 renal cell carcinoma and 9 head and neck cancer. A male proportion of approximately 83% and a mean age of approximately 60 years, ranging from roughly 23 to 85, were recorded for the dose-escalation cohort. Prior anti-PD-1, anti-PD-L1 or anti-CTLA-4 therapy was permitted, and checkpoint inhibitors had been received by less than 45% of dose-escalation patients. Partial responses occurred in three dose-escalation patients, of whom one had hepatocellular carcinoma and two had cutaneous melanoma. Peripheral TCRbeta sequencing was intended to test whether TCR sequence diversity was altered and clonal T-cell expansion was caused by ivuxolimab. The paper covers the monotherapy dose-escalation part of the phase I ivuxolimab trial, which included N of about 50 patients. Results and caveats for the whole study, not just this receptor: At doses of 0.1 to 3.0 mg/kg, clonal expansion of both CD4+ and CD8+ blood T cells was observed from baseline to week 6. The antigen specificity of the clonally expanded peripheral T cells was not determined. Partial responders in the 0.1-3.0 mg/kg groups had among the lowest normalized peripheral clonal expansion, especially among CD8+ T cells. Low levels of normalized T-cell clonal expansion were also seen in some nonresponding patients. After ivuxolimab, more expanded clones were found on average in CD8+ T cells than in CD4+ T cells.

Measured from the cysteine to the phenylalanine, the CDR3 is 13 residues long. Of all the DNA, just the CDR3 is kept, 39 bases in frame from base 1. The junction shows trimming of 8 bases on V and 2 bases on J, plus 11 bases between the germline ends. The CDR1 and CDR2 encoded by the germline V gene are SGHAT and FQNNGV. Regarding this clone: What this receptor recognizes is not known. Base qualities are missing; no much larger clone stands one base away.

Genomic DNA was isolated from the sorted cells so that the TCRbeta CDR3 region could be sequenced. TCRbeta CDR3 regions were sequenced using the immunoSEQ Assay. Entries here come from immuneACCESS through TCRdb and include only in-frame sequences with V and J called. Some clones fail to appear in such tables; in the studies checked, an unresolved V gene covers under half of the shortfall, and the cause of the remainder is unknown. Recorded for this sample are fewer than 40,000 clones; roughly nine tenths of them occurred a single time. The top ten constitute 0.8% to 1% of the sample. Patients with a history of autoimmune disease or receiving systemic immunosuppression were excluded from the trial. Peripheral blood for TCR sequencing was drawn from every dose cohort at baseline, at cycle 4 day 1 and at cycle 7 day 1. Samples were obtained from an open-label, multicenter, first-in-human phase I dose-escalation trial of ivuxolimab. Adults with locally advanced or metastatic head and neck squamous cell, hepatocellular, melanoma or renal cell carcinoma were enrolled in the trial. Before TCR sequencing, CD4+ and CD8+ T cells were separately sorted from peripheral blood.

The chain uses TRBV11-2 and TRBJ2-3, with a tentative D gene TRBD2 over 6 matching bases. The starting material was CD4+ or CD8+ T cells sorted from blood, obtained in a trial of the OX40 agonist ivuxolimab. This receptor was obtained from an adult with an advanced solid tumor such as melanoma, head and neck, liver or kidney cancer. The CDR3 sequence is CASGGAPTDTQYF. The DNA sequence reads TGTGCCAGCGGCGGGGCCCCCACAGATACGCAGTATTTT.